The 15 T cell receptor beta chains presented below share a single source sample, sequenced in a study of T cell changes during pregnancy in multiple sclerosis. The method was immunoSEQ multiplex PCR; TCRdb's version includes in-frame clones alone and lacks a portion of them. The data contain over 90,000 clones, roughly nine tenths of them singletons. The sample was peripheral blood, taken in the second trimester of pregnancy. These receptor sequences come from a female donor in good health, enrolled as a control in a pregnancy study.

The chain employs TRBV4-3 and TRBJ2-2, with D possibly matching TRBD1 (5 bases). With 1 base removed from V and 0 bases from J, the gap between germline ends came to 9 bases. Germline V gives CDR1 LGHNA, CDR2 YSLEER. The CDR3 is 16 residues long. The CDR3 DNA reads TGCGCCAGCAGCCAAGGACAGTTCGCGAACACCGGGGAGCTGTTTTTT. It specifies CASSQGQFANTGELFF.

This sequence joins TRBV5-1 and TRBJ2-3; 10 bases match TRBD2. V gave up 4 bases and J gave up 4 bases; unmatched junction bases: 3. From germline, CDR1 is SGHRS and CDR2 YFSETQ. This CDR3 has 14 residues. The CDR3 sequence: CASSLSGGPDTQYF. The DNA for the CDR3 is TGCGCCAGCAGCCTTAGCGGGGGGCCAGATACGCAGTATTTT.

The rearrangement uses TRBV6-5 and TRBJ2-7; 7 bases line up with TRBD2. From germline, CDR1 is MNHEY and CDR2 SVGAGI. V gave up 6 bases and J gave up 3 bases; unmatched junction bases: 11. The CDR3 length is 15 residues. This CDR3 reads CASRDIGTKGYEQYF. In DNA form, the CDR3 reads TGTGCCAGCAGAGACATCGGGACTAAAGGCTACGAGCAGTACTTC.

In its sample, this clone was seen a few times. The V and J genes are TRBV5-6 and TRBJ1-6; D is possibly TRBD1 (5 bases). Between the trimmed V and J ends, which lost 0 bases and 5 bases, there was a span of 6 bases. The CDR3 is 14 amino acids. Looked up from germline, CDR1 is SGHDT and CDR2 is YYEEEE. CDR3 protein: CASSLGQNNSPLHF. CDR3 nucleotides: TGTGCCAGCAGCTTGGGACAGAATAATTCACCCCTCCACTTT.

The genes are TRBV6-5 and TRBJ2-7, with D possibly matching TRBD1 (5 bases). The V and J ends lost 6 bases and 3 bases respectively, with 15 bases between them. The germline V gene has CDR1 MNHEY and CDR2 SVGAGI. This CDR3 comprises 14 residues. The CDR3 bases are TGTGCCAGCAGGTGGAGCCAGGGTGGCTACGAGCAGTACTTC. It specifies CASRWSQGGYEQYF.

J is TRBJ2-3 and V is TRBV5-1; 12 bases are shared with TRBD2. The germline CDR1 and CDR2 sequences are SGHRS and YFSETQ. The V segment lost 4 bases and the J segment 0 bases; nucleotides outside the gene matches: 15. This CDR3 spans 20 amino acids. This CDR3 reads CASSREYTSGGFSSTDTQYF. CDR3 in DNA: TGCGCCAGCAGCCGAGAATACACTAGCGGGGGGTTTTCTAGCACAGATACGCAGTATTTT.

The chain is built from TRBV6-5 and TRBJ1-1; 7 bases fit TRBD1. Germline V lookup: CDR1 MNHEY, CDR2 SVGAGI. The ends lost 2 bases at V and 6 bases at J; junction bases unmatched: 0. The CDR3 totals 12 residues. CDR3 nucleotides: TGTGCCAGCAGTTACGACAGGGCTGAAGCTTTCTTT. Protein: CASSYDRAEAFF.

This clone has only a few counts. V usage is TRBV11-1 and J usage is TRBJ1-1, with a tentative D call TRBD1 (5 bases). CDR1 and CDR2 (germline): SGHAT, FQDESV (reference sequence). This CDR3 contains 14 residues. The V end lost 4 bases, the J end lost 2 bases, and 11 bases lay between the germline ends. In DNA, the CDR3 is TGTGCCAGCAGCTCCGACAGAGTTAACACTGAAGCTTTCTTT. It translates to CASSSDRVNTEAFF.

J is TRBJ1-1 and V is TRBV19; maybe TRBD1 (6 bases). Trimming took off 7 bases at V and 1 base at J, with 16 bases between the two ends. Germline CDR1 LNHDA, CDR2 SQIVND (reference sequence). CDR3 length: 15 residues. The CDR3 loop is CASKVRQERNTEAFF. As DNA, the CDR3 is TGTGCCAGTAAGGTCCGACAGGAGCGGAACACTGAAGCTTTCTTT.

The genes are TRBV7-2 and TRBJ1-1; tentative D call: TRBD1 (6 bases). CDR3 length: 16 residues. From germline, CDR1 is SGHTA and CDR2 FQGNSA. V was trimmed by 1 base and J by 0 bases, leaving 12 bases between them. CDR3 nucleotide sequence: TGTGCCAGCAGCTTAGACGGGGGGCACTTGAACACTGAAGCTTTCTTT. Encoded protein: CASSLDGGHLNTEAFF.

The CDR3 coding sequence is TGTGCCAGCAGGAGGACCGAGGGTCAGCCCCAGCATTTT. Protein: CASRRTEGQPQHF. The chain is built from TRBV6-5 and TRBJ1-5; no definite D call. CDR1 is MNHEY and CDR2 is SVGAGI in the germline V gene. Deletions cut 6 bases from V and 6 bases from J, with 12 bases between. The CDR3 is 13 amino acids.

The chain links TRBV9 to TRBJ2-1, with 13 bases fitting TRBD2. Per germline, CDR1 SGDLS and CDR2 YYNGEE. The junction had 5 bases not matched to a gene; V was cut back by 4 bases and J by 7 bases. The CDR3 runs to 15 residues. The CDR3 DNA follows: TGTGCCAGCAGCATCCAGGGACTAGCGGGGAATGAGCAGTTCTTC. Its protein product is CASSIQGLAGNEQFF.

This rearrangement joins TRBV29-1 to TRBJ2-7, with a possible D match to TRBD1 (5 bases). In germline, CDR1 is SQVTM, CDR2 ANQGSEA. Trimming took 2 bases from V and 7 from J, leaving 6 bases between them. CDR3 length equals 10 residues. This CDR3 is CSVEKGEQYF. CDR3 sequence (DNA): TGCAGCGTTGAAAAGGGGGAGCAGTACTTC.

The chain employs TRBV9 and TRBJ2-1; D is unclear. Deletions cut 3 bases from V and 8 bases from J, with 15 bases between. CDR3 length: 14 amino acids. Germline assignment: CDR1 SGDLS and CDR2 YYNGEE. The CDR3 loop is CASSANIGQDEQFF. Written as DNA, the CDR3 is TGTGCCAGCAGCGCAAACATTGGGCAGGATGAGCAGTTCTTC.

The chain carries TRBV18 and TRBJ2-7, with D possibly being TRBD1 (6 bases). From germline, CDR1 is KGHSH and CDR2 LQKENI. The CDR3 is made up of 14 amino acids. Trimming stripped 2 bases from V and 5 bases from J, with 13 bases between. The CDR3 DNA reads as TGTGCCAGCTCACCATATACAGGGTCTGACGAGCAGTACTTC. Protein: CASSPYTGSDEQYF.